This T cell receptor (beta chain) was recorded in a study of CD8+CD57+ T cells in acquired aplastic anemia. The overall study: Sorted CD4+ and CD8+ cells gave an average of approximately 3.1 ug of DNA.

From germline, CDR1 is SEHNR and CDR2 FQNEAQ (reference sequence). V lost 9 bases, J lost 5 bases, and 7 bases stayed unmatched. There are 13 residues in the CDR3. CD8+CD57+ cell expansion had been shown by flow cytometry in patients chosen for sequencing. At the time of blood sampling, patients had not yet received any therapy. Genomic DNA provided the template from which TCR beta VDJ and CDR3 profiles were obtained. One entry per CDR3 protein results from TCRdb running MiXCR on the reads. The sample holds some 140,000 distinct CDR3 sequences, approximately 52% seen once. Concerning this clonotype: Its antigen remains unknown.

Whole-study findings and limits: There were some 30 CD8+ CDR3 sequences that occurred in both patients and controls. In CD8+ cells, Simpson's diversity showed no significant difference between patients and controls.

The V and J genes are TRBV7-9 and TRBJ1-1, with 9 bases that match TRBD1. Input material: sorted CD4+, CD8+, or CD8+CD57+ T cells (not recorded which) from PBMCs. The sequence came from a human donor with aplastic anemia. The CDR3 DNA is TGTGCCAGTAGTTGGGACAGGGTGACTGAAGCTTTCTTT. Its translation: CASSWDRVTEAFF.